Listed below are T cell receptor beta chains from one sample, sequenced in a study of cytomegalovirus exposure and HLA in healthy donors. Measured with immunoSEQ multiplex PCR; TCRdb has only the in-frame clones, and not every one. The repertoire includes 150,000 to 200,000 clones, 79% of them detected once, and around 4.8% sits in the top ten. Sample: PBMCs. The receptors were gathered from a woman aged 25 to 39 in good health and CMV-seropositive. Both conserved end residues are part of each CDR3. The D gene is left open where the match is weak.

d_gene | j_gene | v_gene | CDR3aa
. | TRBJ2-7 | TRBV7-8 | CASSSPGHEQYF
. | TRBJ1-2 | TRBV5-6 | CASSLAPTANYGYTF
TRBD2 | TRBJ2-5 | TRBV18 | CASSRNTLGEREEKETQYF
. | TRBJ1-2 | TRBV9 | CASSEGSGWEQGYTF
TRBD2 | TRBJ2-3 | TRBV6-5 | CASSPGGRAADTQYF
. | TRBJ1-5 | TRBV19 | CASSIAGSSQPQHF
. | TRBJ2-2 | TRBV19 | CASSSRGVRTGELFF
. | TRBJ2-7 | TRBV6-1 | CASSVQVANSYEQYF
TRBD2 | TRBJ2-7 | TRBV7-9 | CASSPGEGYSYEQYF
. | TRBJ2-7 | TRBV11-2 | CASSLEAGVYEQYF
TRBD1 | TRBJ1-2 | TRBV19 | CASLDRDSNRYGYTF
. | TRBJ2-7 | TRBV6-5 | CASGLNDEQYF
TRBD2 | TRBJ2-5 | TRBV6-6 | CASSGGGASETQYF
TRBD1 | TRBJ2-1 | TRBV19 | CASSITGVMTSYNEQFF
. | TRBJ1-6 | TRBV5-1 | CASSLVAAGVSYNSPLHF
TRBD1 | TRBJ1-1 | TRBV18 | CASSRRQGDGSEAFF
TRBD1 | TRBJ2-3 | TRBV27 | CASTPTGLLTDTQYF
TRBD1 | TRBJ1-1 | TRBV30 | CAWSVDRGTEAFF
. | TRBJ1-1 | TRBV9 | CASSVAQTEAFF
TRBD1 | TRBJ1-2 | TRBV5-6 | CASSLGRQGRGRYGYTF
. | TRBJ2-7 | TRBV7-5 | CARSPRTHHEQYF
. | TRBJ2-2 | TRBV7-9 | CASSSGQTNTGELFF
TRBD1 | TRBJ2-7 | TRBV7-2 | CASSLTQGVVTAYEQYF
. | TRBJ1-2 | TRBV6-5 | CASSYDRNYGYTF
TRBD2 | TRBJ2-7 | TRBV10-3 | CAISEGLAGGPYEQYF
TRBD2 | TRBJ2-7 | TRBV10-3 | CASHSGLAVSSYEQYF
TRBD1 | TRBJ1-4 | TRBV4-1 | CASSQLTGGNEKLFF
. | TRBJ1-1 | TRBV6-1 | CASSPYREGRTEAFF